This T cell receptor beta chain was found in a study of CD8+ T cells in alopecia areata (dated by TCRdb to about 2018). Regarding the study in general: The study used high-throughput TCRbeta sequencing to examine T cell clonal expansion in alopecia areata, in both the C3H/HeJ mouse model and human patients. TCRbeta CDR3 regions were amplified by immunoSEQ multiplex PCR using 35 Vbeta forward and 13 Jbeta reverse primers. In humans, TCRbeta sequencing was performed on scalp tissue and on sorted CD4+ and CD8+ peripheral blood T cells from healthy controls and from patients with patchy or totalis/universalis alopecia areata. Scalp clonality was compared among normal scalp (n=4), patchy alopecia areata scalp (n=8), and alopecia totalis/universalis scalp (n=8). The RNA source kit depended on sample type: the PAXgene miRNA kit for fixed scalp, the miRNeasy kit for PBMCs, and the RNeasy kit for mouse skin. The full study reports these points: Unlike mouse skin, where gammadelta T cells dominate, normal human skin contains resident alphabeta T cells that get sequenced too, which complicates analysis of the scalp TCR repertoire. Higher clonality and more expanded CD8+ clones were observed in lesional scalp than in normal scalp, particularly in alopecia totalis/universalis, a finding suggestive of antigenic drive. Shared TCR sequences between patients were less evident than in mice, which may be partly attributable to HLA diversity in the patient population.

Library prep was done by the immunoSEQ multiplex PCR assay. For TCR sequencing, RNA was extracted from every sample and reverse transcribed into cDNA to serve as template. First-strand cDNA was synthesized with SuperScript III using a 2:1 mix of oligo-dT and random hexamers. Amplification bias was assessed with a synthetic immune receptor repertoire, and residual bias was removed computationally. The paper's processing steps were these. Raw reads were preprocessed for error removal, and CDR3 was defined according to IMGT conventions as running from the conserved cysteine to phenylalanine. Clonality was calculated as 1 minus Shannon entropy normalized by log2 of the number of productive unique TCRs. CD4 or CD8 identity of scalp clones was inferred by cross-referencing scalp TCRbeta sequences with sorted blood CD4 and CD8 repertoires. The source is immuneACCESS, and TCRdb retained only in-frame sequences with V and J called. Part of the clones is not carried over; for the studies checked, unresolved V genes explain less than half of this, and the remainder is unexplained. V and J calls and clone size follow that table, whereas D and trimming were derived from the DNA. Present in this sample are about 82,000 clones, just over 50% of which were seen just once. Around 5% of the sample is held by the ten biggest clonotypes.

From alopecia areata patients, peripheral blood was collected along with lesional scalp punch biopsies. PBMCs were separated by density centrifugation and stained for CD3, CD4 and CD8, after which CD4+ and CD8+ T cells were sorted on a FACSAria. As part of a multicenter biomarker study, untreated alopecia areata patients were recruited. Blood CD8+ T cells from a few biomarker-study patients were further sorted into NKG2D-low and NKG2D-high fractions. About this clone: Which antigen it targets is not known. No qualities accompany the bases; no much larger clone lies one base away.

The sample comprised NKG2D-high CD8+ T cells sorted from blood. This sample's cell subset or site label indicates: sorted CD8+ NKG2D-high blood T cells. The receptor was isolated from a human donor with alopecia areata.

The CDR3 corresponds to CASSPPQGDGETQYF. The sequenced DNA is TGTGCCAGCTCACCACCGCAGGGAGATGGAGAGACCCAGTACTTC. The V and J segments used are TRBV18 and TRBJ2-5, with the D gene tentatively TRBD1 or TRBD2, based on 5 matching bases in each. CDR1 and CDR2 are drawn from the germline V gene: KGHSH, LQKENI. V loses 0 bases, J loses 4 bases, and the germline ends lie 12 bases apart. The CDR3 runs 15 residues from the cysteine to the phenylalanine. Only CDR3 DNA is held: 45 bases, read in frame from base 1.